One TCR beta chain is described in this entry. Its specificity is unknown. The record originates from a study of radiotherapy plus CTLA-4 blockade in lung cancer. J was trimmed by 4 bases and V by 10 bases; bases with no gene match: 9. Germline lookup yields CDR1 SNHLY and CDR2 FYNNEI. The CDR3 has 15 residues. TCRdb's table, derived via immunoSEQ multiplex PCR, lists solely in-frame clones and lacks some. Here the sample spans some 73,000 clones, 74% being singletons. Study observations and caveats: Tumor-origin TCR clones grew in blood after radiotherapy plus ipilimumab.

This chain links TRBV2 with TRBJ2-3; 12 bases are shared with TRBD1. The TCR sequence derives from a human donor with non-small cell lung cancer whose response to radiotherapy plus ipilimumab could not be evaluated. Sequencing was performed on peripheral blood, taken from a patient treated with radiotherapy plus ipilimumab. The CDR3 is CATTGGQGAADTQYF. CDR3 sequence (DNA): TGTGCCACCACGGGGGGACAGGGGGCGGCAGATACGCAGTATTTT.